Following are 10 T cell receptor beta chains from one sample sequenced in a study of human versus mouse CDR3 diversity and MHC coevolution (dated by TCRdb to the late 2010s). The library was generated by the immunoSEQ multiplex PCR assay. This immuneACCESS table, as held by TCRdb, lists in-frame sequences with V and J called but not all clones. Of the missing ones, under half trace to an unresolved V gene in checked studies; the others have no known cause. In all, the sample holds more than 60,000 clones, and under 95% of those were seen once. Less than 0.16% of the sample is in the top ten clones. Sequencing was carried out using naive CD4+ T cells from blood. The sample's cell subset or site, from its label and the paper: CD45RO-negative CD62L-positive naive CD4 T cells. The receptors derive from a person between 25 and 69 years old in good health.

The gene calls are TRBV7-9 and TRBJ1-5; D may be TRBD1 (5 bases). Germline CDR1 reads SEHNR; CDR2 reads FQNEAQ (reference sequence). CDR3 size: 14 residues. The germline V and J ends were trimmed by 2 bases and 5 bases, with 10 bases remaining between them. The CDR3 spells CASSLQGLDQPQHF. CDR3 coding DNA: TGTGCCAGCAGCTTACAGGGTCTGGATCAGCCCCAGCATTTT.

This clone was recorded once. The rearrangement joins TRBV11-3 to TRBJ2-1, with 7 bases that match TRBD1. This CDR3 contains 14 residues. Looked up from germline, CDR1 is SGHNT and CDR2 is YENEEA. Trimming cost V 0 bases and J 6 bases; bases outside gene matches: 2. CDR3 residues: CASSLDGTANEQFF. DNA of the CDR3: TGTGCCAGCAGCTTAGATGGGACAGCCAATGAGCAGTTCTTC.

The chain carries TRBV4-1 and TRBJ1-1, with a weak D call TRBD1 (6 bases). CDR3 length: 13 residues. Trimming left V 0 bases short and J 10 bases short, with 12 bases between. The germline V gene has CDR1 MGHRA and CDR2 YSYEKL. The CDR3 sequence is CASSQDPTRGAFF. In nucleotides, the CDR3 is TGCGCCAGCAGCCAAGACCCGACCAGGGGAGCTTTCTTT.

A single count supports this clone. The rearrangement joins TRBV6-5 to TRBJ2-7; 7 bases fit TRBD1. CDR3 length equals 15 residues. Trimming at V came to 5 bases and at J to 4 bases, leaving 11 bases not matched to a gene. Germline loops: CDR1 MNHEY, CDR2 SVGAGI. CDR3 residues: CASSAASGGKYEQYF. The CDR3 DNA reads as TGTGCCAGCAGTGCGGCCTCAGGGGGTAAATACGAGCAGTACTTC.

The chain has TRBV6-1 and TRBJ1-2; D perhaps matches TRBD1 (6 bases). This CDR3 has 14 residues. V lost 6 bases and J lost 4, with 15 bases in between. CDR1 is MNHNS and CDR2 is SASEGT in the germline V gene. CDR3 in DNA: TGTGCCAGCAGGCTCAACAGGGATGGCTATGGCTACACCTTC. Protein product: CASRLNRDGYGYTF.

This clone appeared a single time. The chain combines TRBV7-9 with TRBJ1-6; D not resolved. The CDR3 consists of 16 residues. CDR1 is SEHNR, CDR2 FQNEAQ, per germline (reference sequence). With 5 bases removed from V and 9 bases from J, the gap between germline ends came to 20 bases. In DNA, the CDR3 is TGTGCCAGCAGCCGTAAGCAGGCCGGCCTTATTTCACCCCTCCACTTT. It translates to CASSRKQAGLISPLHF.

Concerning this clone itself: Other DNA sequences in the sample encode the same CDR3. The chain employs TRBV27 and TRBJ2-1, with 9 bases fitting TRBD1. The CDR3 is 15 residues long. CDR1 and CDR2 from the germline V gene are MNHEY and SMNVEV (reference sequence). Germline trimming cut 5 bases from V and 2 bases from J; bases unmatched to any gene: 4. The CDR3 spells CASSPRQGAYNEQFF. CDR3 nucleotide sequence: TGTGCCAGCAGTCCCAGACAGGGGGCCTACAATGAGCAGTTCTTC.

The chain links TRBV5-6 to TRBJ2-5; possibly TRBD1 for D (6 bases). V gave up 0 bases and J gave up 1 base, with 10 bases separating them. The CDR3 contains 15 residues. Per germline, CDR1 SGHDT and CDR2 YYEEEE. The CDR3 reads CASSLGDRIQETQYF. In DNA, the CDR3 is TGTGCCAGCAGCTTGGGCGACAGGATCCAAGAGACCCAGTACTTC. Using reference TRBV5-6 and TRBJ2-5 for the parts outside the CDR3, the full variable domain is DAGVTQSPTHLIKTRGQQVTLRCSPKSGHDTVSWYQQALGQGPQFIFQYYEEEERQRGNFPDRFSGHQFPNYSSELNVNALLLGDSALYLCASSLGDRIQETQYFGPGTRLLVL.

The rearrangement links TRBV12-5 to TRBJ2-1, with TRBD2 matching 13 bases. This CDR3 is built from 14 residues. V lost 3 bases, J lost 12 bases, and 5 bases stayed unmatched. Per germline, CDR1 LGHNT and CDR2 FRNRAP. Written as DNA, the CDR3 is TGTGCTAGTGGTTTCGGGACTAGCGGGGTTAGGCAGTTCTTC. Its translation: CASGFGTSGVRQFF.

J is TRBJ1-2 and V is TRBV28; the D is unclear. The CDR3 has 12 amino acids. With 7 bases removed from V and 2 bases from J, the gap between germline ends came to 8 bases. The V gene's germline CDR1 is MDHEN and CDR2 SYDVKM. In DNA form, the CDR3 reads TGTGCCAGCACGAGATGGAACTATGGCTACACCTTC. This gives the protein CASTRWNYGYTF.